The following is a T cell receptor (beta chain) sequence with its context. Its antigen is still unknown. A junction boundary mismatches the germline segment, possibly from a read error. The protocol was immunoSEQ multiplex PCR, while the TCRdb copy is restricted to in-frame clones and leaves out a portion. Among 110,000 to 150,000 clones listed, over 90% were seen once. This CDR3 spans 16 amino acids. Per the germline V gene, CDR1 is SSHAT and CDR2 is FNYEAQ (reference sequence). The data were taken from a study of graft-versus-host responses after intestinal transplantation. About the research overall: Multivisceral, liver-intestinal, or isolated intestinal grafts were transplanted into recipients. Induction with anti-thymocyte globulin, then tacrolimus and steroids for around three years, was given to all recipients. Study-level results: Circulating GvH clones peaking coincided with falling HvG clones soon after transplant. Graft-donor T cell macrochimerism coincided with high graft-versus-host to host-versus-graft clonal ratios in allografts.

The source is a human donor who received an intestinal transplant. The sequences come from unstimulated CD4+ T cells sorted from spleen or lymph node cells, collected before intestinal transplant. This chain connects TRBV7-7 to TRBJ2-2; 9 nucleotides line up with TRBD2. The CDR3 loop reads CASSLATSGNTGELFF. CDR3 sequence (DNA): TGTGCTAGCAGCTTAGCGACTAGCGGGAACACCGGGGAGCTGTTTTTT.